This T cell receptor (beta chain) was sequenced in a study of control samples from healthy donors and cancer patients. The V end was cut by 6 bases, the J end by 5 bases, with 16 bases between. This CDR3 comprises 15 residues. Looked up from germline, CDR1 is ENHRY and CDR2 is SYGVKD. Sequencing was performed with immunoSEQ multiplex PCR; in TCRdb, only in-frame clones are kept and a portion is missing. The data contain approximately 170,000 clones, roughly 92% of them singletons. This receptor was obtained from a woman in her twenties or thirties in good health. Sequencing was carried out using blood. The genes are TRBV10-3 and TRBJ2-2, with D perhaps TRBD1 (6 bases). The CDR3 DNA follows: TGTGCCATCAGCTCAGGGGAACTTAAGACCGGGGAGCTGTTTTTT. It is translated as CAISSGELKTGELFF.